This is a list of T cell receptor beta chains from one sample in a study of blood T cells in healthy people across ages. TCRdb passed the 5' RACE reads through MiXCR, listing each CDR3 protein once. The table shows over 1,500,000 distinct CDR3 sequences, with about two fifths occurring only once. The specimen sequenced was blood. These receptors were collected from a human donor in good health. Both conserved end residues are part of each CDR3.

TRBJ2-7 | TRBV12-3/TRBV12-4 | CASSLFPDGPYEQYF
TRBJ2-7 | TRBV20-1 | CSARLVEFHEQYF
TRBJ2-7 | TRBV6-6 | CASSYTTLSGDLYEQYF
TRBJ2-1 | TRBV6-5 | CASSRGGHEQFF
TRBJ2-1 | TRBV5-1 | CASSFPTPTYSYNEQFF
TRBJ1-5 | TRBV4-1 | CASSPEWYSNQPQHF
TRBJ2-3 | TRBV6-2/TRBV6-3 | CASGWDRDRITDTQYF
TRBJ2-1 | TRBV18 | CASLGTGGPNEQFF
TRBJ2-7 | TRBV4-3 | CASSPRFSSGEISYEQYF
TRBJ1-1 | TRBV9 | CASRPWAGNTEAFF
TRBJ2-7 | TRBV4-3 | CASSQLGTSSYEQYF
TRBJ2-1 | TRBV12-3/TRBV12-4 | CASRGLSGGSSYNEQFF
TRBJ2-3 | TRBV29-1 | CSAGWRLSADTQYF
TRBJ2-3 | TRBV27 | CASNPFRWGETTDTQYF
TRBJ1-2 | TRBV5-1 | CASSLEGVSDYGYTF
TRBJ1-1 | TRBV7-8 | CASSLSTGAHTEAFF
TRBJ1-5 | TRBV4-1 | CASSLLHAGNQPQHF
TRBJ1-5 | TRBV27 | CASSVQGNPFNQPQHF
TRBJ1-2 | TRBV12-3/TRBV12-4 | CASSLGSSRGYTF
TRBJ1-5 | TRBV6-2/TRBV6-3 | CASSPRGGANQPQHF